These 4 T cell receptor beta chains originate from one sample sequenced in a study of shared clonotypes between healthy human individuals. Assay: immunoSEQ multiplex PCR; the TCRdb copy retains only in-frame clones and omits some. The sample lists approximately 1,000,000 clones, 70% to 80% seen once, with more than 0.85% in the top ten. The material sequenced was memory CD4+ T cells from PBMCs. Documented subset: CD45RA-negative fraction. The source is a young man in good health. Some clones in this sample may be carry-over from other donors' samples.

Points on this clone: Within the sample, other DNA sequences also encode this same CDR3. The V and J genes are TRBV28 and TRBJ2-5; maybe TRBD1 (5 bases). The germline CDR1 and CDR2 sequences are MDHEN and SYDVKM. With 1 base removed from V and 1 base from J, the gap between germline ends came to 7 bases. The CDR3 covers 14 residues. In DNA form, the CDR3 reads TGTGCCAGCAGTTTATTGGGGCCCCAAGAGACCCAGTACTTC. Protein: CASSLLGPQETQYF.

This clone has a handful of counts. The chain joins TRBV20-1 to TRBJ1-2; D remains ambiguous. Germline CDR1 reads DFQATT; CDR2 reads SNEGSKA (reference sequence). The V and J ends lost 3 bases and 6 bases respectively, with 8 bases between them. This CDR3 is built from 11 residues. Here the CDR3 reads CSASHSNGYTF. CDR3 nucleotides: TGCAGTGCTAGCCACTCTAATGGCTACACCTTC.

In its sample, this clone was seen a few times. The gene calls are TRBV5-1 and TRBJ2-2, with D perhaps assigned TRBD1 or TRBD2 (7 bases each). Trimming pared 5 bases from V and 7 bases from J, leaving 18 bases between. The CDR3 spans 15 residues. CDR1 SGHRS and CDR2 YFSETQ come from the germline V gene. For the CDR3, the DNA is TGCGCCAGCAGTCCCCCCTCCAGGGGGGGCGGGGAGCTGTTTTTT. Translated: CASSPPSRGGGELFF.

V usage is TRBV5-1 and J usage is TRBJ1-2; the D is unclear. CDR3 length: 13 residues. Germline CDR1 and CDR2: SGHRS and YFSETQ. V gave up 1 base and J gave up 2 bases, with 6 bases separating them. The CDR3 bases are TGCGCCAGCAGCTTGTGGGAGAACTATGGCTACACCTTC. Translation gives CASSLWENYGYTF.